These 18 T cell receptor beta chains originate from one sample sequenced in a study of cytomegalovirus exposure and HLA in healthy donors. Sequenced by immunoSEQ multiplex PCR; TCRdb stores in-frame clones only, minus some. The table lists fewer than 140,000 clones, about 85% of them singletons. Sequencing was done on a sample of PBMCs. The receptors were gathered from a young woman in good health and CMV-seropositive.

The rearrangement uses TRBV4-1 and TRBJ2-3, with D perhaps matching TRBD2 (6 bases). The CDR3 contains 14 residues. CDR1 and CDR2 (germline): MGHRA, YSYEKL. With 7 bases removed from V and 3 bases from J, the gap between germline ends came to 14 bases. For the CDR3, the DNA is TGCGCCAGCACCCCTATTGGGACTACAGATACGCAGTATTTT. Its protein product is CASTPIGTTDTQYF.

This clone was seen just once. The chain couples TRBV7-8 to TRBJ1-4; D remains ambiguous. CDR1 SGHVS and CDR2 FQNEAQ come from the germline V gene. The CDR3 runs to 16 residues. V was clipped by 5 bases and J by 3 bases, with 16 bases between them. The CDR3 region is CASSAPMEGANEKLFF. The DNA of the CDR3 is TGTGCCAGCAGCGCCCCCATGGAAGGAGCTAATGAAAAACTGTTTTTT.

This sequence joins TRBV6-5 and TRBJ1-3; D is perhaps TRBD1 (5 bases). The germline V gene encodes CDR1 MNHEY and CDR2 SVGAGI. CDR3 length: 15 amino acids. V was trimmed by 6 bases and J by 2 bases, leaving 14 bases between them. The CDR3 loop is CASSRGAGAGNTIYF. The CDR3 DNA reads TGTGCCAGCAGCCGGGGCGCGGGGGCTGGAAACACCATATATTTT.

The chain employs TRBV9 and TRBJ1-1; weak D call: TRBD1 (5 bases). This CDR3 has 13 amino acids. Germline lookup yields CDR1 SGDLS and CDR2 YYNGEE. V was shortened by 4 bases and J by 2 bases, with 9 bases between the two germline ends. As DNA, the CDR3 is TGTGCCAGCAGCACGGGGGTAAACACTGAAGCTTTCTTT. It yields the protein CASSTGVNTEAFF.

The genes are TRBV7-2 and TRBJ2-1, with 9 bases aligning to TRBD1. CDR1 and CDR2 (germline): SGHTA, FQGNSA. The V and J ends lost 4 bases and 6 bases, in that order; junction bases with no gene match: 7. The CDR3 has 15 residues. CDR3 sequence: CASSSRDREVNEQFF. In nucleotides, the CDR3 is TGTGCCAGCAGCTCCCGGGACAGGGAAGTCAATGAGCAGTTCTTC.

The V and J genes are TRBV7-8 and TRBJ1-5; maybe TRBD1 (5 bases). V shed 1 base and J shed 0 bases, with 7 bases lying between them. CDR3 length equals 15 residues. Looked up from germline, CDR1 is SGHVS and CDR2 is FQNEAQ. CDR3 residues: CASSLDDSSNQPQHF. CDR3 DNA: TGTGCCAGCAGCTTAGACGACAGTAGCAATCAGCCCCAGCATTTT.

This chain joins TRBV18 and TRBJ1-6, with unresolved D. Germline V gene data show CDR1 as KGHSH and CDR2 as LQKENI. The CDR3 loop spans 13 amino acids. Trimming pared 6 bases from V and 7 bases from J, leaving 10 bases between. The CDR3 loop is CASSPGENSPLHF. Written as DNA, the CDR3 is TGTGCCAGCTCCCCCGGGGAGAATTCACCCCTCCACTTT.

The V and J genes are TRBV25-1 and TRBJ1-6, with 7 bases matching TRBD1. The CDR3 sequence is 16 residues long. Germline trimming cut 3 bases from V and 3 bases from J; bases unmatched to any gene: 5. Germline V gene data show CDR1 as MGHDK and CDR2 as SYGVNS. CDR3 residues: CASSDDGTVYNSPLHF. The CDR3 DNA reads TGTGCCAGCAGTGATGACGGGACAGTCTATAATTCACCCCTCCACTTT.

The J gene is TRBJ1-2, the V gene TRBV6-5, with TRBD1 matching 11 bases. The CDR3 has 14 residues. Germline CDR1 and CDR2: MNHEY and SVGAGI. The junction had 7 bases not matched to a gene; V was cut back by 6 bases and J by 7 bases. The chain's CDR3 is CASRLSGTGGGYTF. The CDR3 DNA sequence: TGTGCCAGCAGACTCAGTGGGACAGGGGGTGGCTACACCTTC.

This chain joins TRBV2 and TRBJ2-7; 10 nucleotides align to TRBD1. CDR1 and CDR2 from the germline V gene are SNHLY and FYNNEI. V shed 7 bases and J 2 bases; nucleotides not matched to a gene: 5. The CDR3 loop spans 14 amino acids. CDR3 protein: CASMWTGGTYEQYF. CDR3 DNA sequence: TGTGCCAGCATGTGGACAGGGGGAACCTACGAGCAGTACTTC.

The genes are TRBV7-7 and TRBJ2-6; maybe TRBD1 (6 bases). The V and J ends lost 5 bases and 0 bases respectively, with 14 bases between them. Germline assignment: CDR1 SSHAT and CDR2 FNYEAQ (reference sequence). The CDR3 sequence is 17 residues long. The CDR3 is CASSAGTPASGANVLTF. The CDR3 nucleotides read TGTGCCAGCAGCGCAGGGACACCCGCCTCTGGGGCCAACGTCCTGACTTTC.

The chain is built from TRBV27 and TRBJ2-1, with 8 bases matching TRBD2. The CDR3 covers 16 residues. Germline CDR1 is MNHEY and CDR2 is SMNVEV (reference sequence). V trimming: 11 bases; J trimming: 4 bases; junction bases outside the gene matches: 16. The CDR3: CAPPRAGGHFYNEQFF. The CDR3 DNA reads TGTGCCCCCCCCCGGGCGGGGGGCCACTTTTACAATGAGCAGTTCTTC.

The chain is built from TRBV10-3 and TRBJ2-3; 12 nucleotides align to TRBD1. In germline, CDR1 is ENHRY, CDR2 SYGVKD. The V gene end was trimmed by 6 bases and the J gene end by 2 bases; junction bases not matched to a gene: 3. CDR3 size: 15 residues. As DNA, the CDR3 is TGTGCCATCAGCGGGACAGGGGGCCCCACAGATACGCAGTATTTT. Its translation: CAISGTGGPTDTQYF.

The chain combines TRBV28 with TRBJ1-6; 9 nucleotides agree with TRBD1. From germline, CDR1 is MDHEN and CDR2 SYDVKM. CDR3 length equals 16 residues. After removal of 6 bases from V and 7 bases from J, the junction contained 10 bases not matched to a gene. The CDR3 region is CASRPEGQGWNSPLHF. CDR3 nucleotides: TGTGCCAGCAGACCAGAGGGACAGGGTTGGAATTCACCCCTCCACTTT.

V is TRBV9 and J is TRBJ1-4, with 7 bases that match TRBD1. Germline lookup yields CDR1 SGDLS and CDR2 YYNGEE. The junction had 3 bases not matched to a gene; V was cut back by 4 bases and J by 0 bases. This CDR3 has 15 amino acids. As DNA, the CDR3 is TGTGCCAGCAGCTCAGGACAGGCAACTAATGAAAAACTGTTTTTT. Its translation: CASSSGQATNEKLFF.

The genes are TRBV27 and TRBJ2-7; D is ambiguous. There are 13 residues in the CDR3. The V end lost 5 bases, the J end lost 1 base, and 9 bases lay between the germline ends. Per germline, CDR1 MNHEY and CDR2 SMNVEV (reference sequence). The CDR3: CASSPTGSYEQYF. The CDR3 DNA is TGTGCCAGCAGTCCTACCGGGTCCTACGAGCAGTACTTC.

The rearrangement joins TRBV9 to TRBJ2-1; TRBD2 matches at 11 bases. J gave up 3 bases and V 4 bases, and 3 bases lay outside the gene matches. The germline V gene has CDR1 SGDLS and CDR2 YYNGEE. This CDR3 region has 15 residues. This chain's CDR3 is CASSSGLADYNEQFF. The DNA of the CDR3 is TGTGCCAGCAGCTCGGGACTAGCGGACTACAATGAGCAGTTCTTC.

This clone was picked up a small number of times. This sample includes further DNA sequences coding for the same CDR3. The V and J genes are TRBV27 and TRBJ1-5, with 7 bases aligning to TRBD1. Germline-derived CDR1 and CDR2 are MNHEY and SMNVEV (reference sequence). The ends lost 5 bases at V and 1 base at J; junction bases unmatched: 2. CDR3 length: 14 residues. The DNA of the CDR3 is TGTGCCAGCAGTCTCAGGGGGAGCAATCAGCCCCAGCATTTT. Encoded protein: CASSLRGSNQPQHF.